This T cell receptor beta chain is drawn from a study of cytomegalovirus exposure and HLA in healthy donors. Findings of the study overall: Presence/absence results assume similar sequencing depth per donor, which may not hold. Later analysis identified about 18,000 TCR beta sequences associated with HLA alleles, using a false discovery rate threshold of 0.05.

The study ran its PCR with 60 Vbeta and 13 Jbeta primers. Method: immunoSEQ multiplex PCR; TCRdb's copy keeps in-frame clones and lacks some. The sample table sets out about 170,000 clones. As for this clone: Antigen: not known.

Every donor was a healthy person donating bone marrow. V shed 5 bases and J 2 bases; nucleotides not matched to a gene: 8. This CDR3 has 15 residues. Germline lookup yields CDR1 SGHNT and CDR2 YYREEE (reference sequence). Sequencing used PBMCs. This TCR was recovered from a woman aged 60 to 75 in good health and CMV-seronegative. The chain has TRBV5-4 and TRBJ2-5, with 8 nucleotides matching TRBD1. The chain's CDR3 is CASRYSQGGQETQYF. CDR3 nucleotides: TGTGCCAGCAGGTATTCACAGGGGGGACAAGAGACCCAGTACTTC. Variable domain in full (rest from reference TRBV5-4 and TRBJ2-5): ETGVTQSPTHLIKTRGQQVTLRCSSQSGHNTVSWYQQALGQGPQFIFQYYREEENGRGNFPPRFSGLQFPNYSSELNVNALELDDSALYLCASRYSQGGQETQYFGPGTRLLVL.